This T cell receptor beta chain was sequenced in a study of blood T cell repertoires in COVID-19. Study-wide context: Acute and convalescent COVID-19 samples came from the United States, Italy and Spain.

The data were produced by immunoSEQ multiplex PCR, yet TCRdb's version contains in-frame clones alone and is incomplete. The data contain 25,000 to 35,000 clones, around 88% of them singletons. This CDR3 spans 14 amino acids. The V gene lost 4 bases and the J gene lost 4 bases, with 14 bases spanning the gap. CDR1 and CDR2 (germline): SGHRS, YFSETQ. The sequencing sample was made of peripheral blood. The chain has TRBV5-1 and TRBJ1-1, with D possibly being TRBD1 (6 bases). The sequence derives from a human donor in a cohort sampled during active COVID-19. CDR3 sequence: CASSPPRGGTEAFF. The CDR3 bases are TGCGCCAGCAGCCCCCCCCGAGGGGGCACTGAAGCTTTCTTT.